This T cell receptor (beta chain) emerged from a study of T cell responses to AZD1222 COVID-19 vaccine. Notes on the study in general: Spike-spanning, vaccine-associated CD4 TCRs were dominant at 160-218 and 743-854. The study identified only 6 or 7 AZD1222 recipients as seropositive at baseline. There were mostly white British donors and more females than males, and clonal diversity was possibly underestimated. An increase in Spike-specific TCR breadth and depth was observed after two AZD1222 doses.

Germline CDR1 and CDR2: LNHNV and YYDKDF (reference sequence). CDR3 size: 13 residues. Trimming took off 0 bases at V and 5 bases at J, with 5 bases between the two ends. For this clone: Its specificity is unknown.

Produced via immunoSEQ multiplex PCR; TCRdb's table is partial and in-frame only. The sample lists fewer than 250,000 clones, roughly 91% occurring once. The specimen comprised peripheral blood, sampled on day 0 of MenACWY control vaccination. This clonotype was obtained from an adult in good health. The chain carries TRBV15 and TRBJ2-1, with no clear D. CDR3 DNA sequence: TGTGCCACCAGCAGAGATTCTCACAATGAGCAGTTCTTC. It is translated as CATSRDSHNEQFF.